This is a list of T cell receptor beta chains from one sample in a study of T-cell reconstitution after alpha-beta-depleted transplantation in children. MiXCR was run by TCRdb on the PCR reads, yielding one entry per CDR3 protein. This table has roughly 220,000 distinct CDR3 sequences, around 12% appearing once. Material: PBMCs from the stem cell graft donor, obtained from the stem cell graft. All receptors derive from a human donor who donated a stem cell graft to a child with acute lymphoblastic leukemia. Each CDR3 is given with its conserved first and last residue. The D gene is left open where the match is weak. Part of the rows lack a size; the others show once, few, many or a class for expanded clones.

d_gene | abundance | j_gene | len | v_gene | CDR3nt | CDR3aa
- | many | TRBJ2-1 | 20 | TRBV12-5 | TGTGCTAGTGGTTTGGTATCCGACGGTCAAAGCCTGGCTAGCATTATTGAGCAGTTCTTC | CASGLVSDGQSLASIIEQFF
- | many | TRBJ2-1 | 13 | TRBV24-1 | TGTGCCACCAGTGATTTCGACGGGAACGAGCAGTTCTTC | CATSDFDGNEQFF
- | many | TRBJ2-7 | 13 | TRBV29-1 | TGCAGCGTTGAAGAACAGCCCGGGACAAGGCAGTACTTC | CSVEEQPGTRQYF
- | many | TRBJ1-5 | 14 | TRBV5-1 | TGCGCCAGCAGCTTGGGGGGGAACAATCAGCCCCAGCATTTT | CASSLGGNNQPQHF
- | many | TRBJ1-1 | 11 | TRBV20-1 | TGCAGTGCTAGAGGTCAGGTTGAAGCTTTCTTT | CSARGQVEAFF
- | many | TRBJ2-2 | 14 | TRBV5-1 | TGCGCCAGCAGCAGGGCCACGAACACCGGGGAGCTGTTTTTT | CASSRATNTGELFF
- | many | TRBJ2-5 | 15 | TRBV21-1 | TGTGCCAGCAGCCCAGGGAATAGGGGGCCAGAGACCCAGTACTTC | CASSPGNRGPETQYF
- | many | TRBJ1-1 | 13 | TRBV5-1 | TGCGCCAGCAGCTTTAAAGAGGGGGTTGAAGCTTTCTTT | CASSFKEGVEAFF
- | many | TRBJ1-5 | 13 | TRBV6-2/TRBV6-3 | TGTGCCAGCAGTTACGGTACCCTCTACCCCCAGCATTTT | CASSYGTLYPQHF
TRBD2 | - | TRBJ2-5 | 15 | TRBV7-2 | TGTGCCAGCAGCACCCAGGGACTAGCCCGAGAGACCCAGTACTTC | CASSTQGLARETQYF
- | - | TRBJ2-3 | 14 | TRBV4-3 | TGCGCCAGCAGCCAAGACTGGAGCACAGATACGCAGTATTTT | CASSQDWSTDTQYF
- | many | TRBJ1-1 | 16 | TRBV6-5 | TGTGCCAGCAGTTACGTGTATGAGGGGTATGACACTGAAGCTTTCTTT | CASSYVYEGYDTEAFF
- | medium-sized | TRBJ1-5 | 14 | TRBV12-3/TRBV12-4 | TGTGCCAGCAGTTTGGATAGAAGCAATCAGCCCCAGCATTTT | CASSLDRSNQPQHF
TRBD1 | - | TRBJ1-2 | 14 | TRBV28 | TGTGCCAGCAGTACAGGACAGGGGGTCTATGGCTACACCTTC | CASSTGQGVYGYTF
- | many | TRBJ2-7 | 14 | TRBV5-1 | TGCGCCAGCAGCTTACGGGGGCTTAAGCACGAGCAGTACTTC | CASSLRGLKHEQYF
- | many | TRBJ2-7 | 12 | TRBV5-1 | TGCGCCAGCAGCTCTCCTGGCTACGAGCAGTACTTC | CASSSPGYEQYF
- | - | TRBJ2-2 | 15 | TRBV18 | TGTGCCAGCTCACCTTCAGGGCCTAACACCGGGGAGCTGTTTTTT | CASSPSGPNTGELFF
TRBD1 | once | TRBJ1-4 | 16 | TRBV18 | TGTGCCAGCTCACCAGGACAGGTCCTAACTAATGAAAAACTGTTTTTT | CASSPGQVLTNEKLFF
- | many | TRBJ2-2 | 14 | TRBV9 | TGTGCCAGCAGCGTAGAGGGATCTGGCGGGGAGCTGTTTTTT | CASSVEGSGGELFF
- | - | TRBJ1-3 | 13 | TRBV19 | TGTGCCAGTAGTATCAAGACTGGAAACACCATATATTTT | CASSIKTGNTIYF
- | many | TRBJ2-4 | 16 | TRBV4-2 | TGTGCCAGCAGCCAAGGAATCGGGGAGGCCAAAAACATTCAGTACTTC | CASSQGIGEAKNIQYF
- | many | TRBJ2-2 | 14 | TRBV5-1 | TGCGCCAGCAGCTTGGTATTGTTCACCGGGGAGCTGTTTTTT | CASSLVLFTGELFF
- | many | TRBJ2-4 | 14 | TRBV2 | TGTGCCACCGAGGACTCGGTAGCCAAAAACATTCAGTACTTC | CATEDSVAKNIQYF
- | - | TRBJ2-2 | 15 | TRBV5-1 | TGCGCCAGCAACCCTACCGGGACCCCACCCGGGGAGCTGTTTTTT | CASNPTGTPPGELFF
TRBD1 | - | TRBJ1-3 | 14 | TRBV18 | TGTGCCAGCTCACCTGGACAGGGAGGCAACACCATATATTTT | CASSPGQGGNTIYF
- | many | TRBJ2-2 | 16 | TRBV4-2 | TGTGCCAGCAGCCAGGACTCGGACAGAAAAGGCGGGGAGCTGTTTTTT | CASSQDSDRKGGELFF
- | - | TRBJ2-2 | 13 | TRBV2 | TGTGCCTTCTGTTGGCGGCCCACCGGGGAGCTGTTTTTT | CAFCWRPTGELFF
- | many | TRBJ1-1 | 12 | TRBV9 | TGTGCCAGCAGCGGTCGGGGAACTGAAGCTTTCTTT | CASSGRGTEAFF
- | many | TRBJ1-3 | 15 | TRBV6-1 | TGTGCCAGCAGAGCTGGACAGTCGGTTGGAAACACCATATATTTT | CASRAGQSVGNTIYF
TRBD2 | many | TRBJ2-1 | 12 | TRBV20-1 | TGCAGTGGGGGGGACTACTACAATGAGCAGTTCTTC | CSGGDYYNEQFF
- | many | TRBJ2-6 | 15 | TRBV12-3/TRBV12-4 | TGTGCCAGCAGTTTAACCCCCTCTGGGGCCAACGTCCTGACTTTC | CASSLTPSGANVLTF
- | - | TRBJ2-2 | 15 | TRBV6-2/TRBV6-3 | TGTGCCAGCAGTTTGCTGGGAACTAACACCGGGGAGCTGTTTTTT | CASSLLGTNTGELFF